Listed below are T cell receptor beta chains from one sample, sequenced in a study of control samples from healthy donors and cancer patients. Sequenced by immunoSEQ multiplex PCR; TCRdb stores in-frame clones only, minus some. The table includes about 83,000 clones, about nine tenths detected once. The specimen was blood. These receptors all come from a man between 45 and 60 years old in good health. CDR3s include the opening cysteine and the closing phenylalanine or tryptophan. Each record gives: V gene, CDR3 length, clone size, D gene, J gene, CDR3 DNA, CDR3 protein. A D gene is named only where the DNA matches it firmly. Size tells how often a clone was seen (once, few, many) or the class of an expanded clone, and some rows leave it out.

TRBV19	19	NA	NA	TRBJ1-1	TGTGCCAGTAGCCCGTTTGTATTCGAAGCAGGGGAGGGACACACTGAAGCTTTCTTT	CASSPFVFEAGEGHTEAFF
TRBV29-1	12	NA	NA	TRBJ1-1	TGCAGCACCGGGACATTGAACACTGAAGCTTTCTTT	CSTGTLNTEAFF
TRBV3-1/TRBV3-2	17	NA	TRBD1	TRBJ1-1	TGTGCCAGCAGCCAGACAGGGCTGGGAAGAAAGGACACTGAAGCTTTCTTT	CASSQTGLGRKDTEAFF
TRBV7-2	19	NA	TRBD1	TRBJ1-1	TGTGCCAGCAGCCAGGGACCCCCGGGACAGGGGGCGAAACGCACTGAAGCTTTCTTT	CASSQGPPGQGAKRTEAFF
TRBV5-6	16	NA	NA	TRBJ1-4	TGTGCCAGCAGCTTGGGGGATTTCGCTTGGGGAGAAAAACTGTTTTTT	CASSLGDFAWGEKLFF
TRBV18	16	NA	TRBD1	TRBJ1-1	TGTGCCAGCTCACCACCAGACAGGGTGGGAAACACTGAAGCTTTCTTT	CASSPPDRVGNTEAFF
TRBV9	15	NA	NA	TRBJ1-6	TGTGCCAGCAGCGTAGCTATAGGACAGCATTCACCCCTCCACTTT	CASSVAIGQHSPLHF
TRBV9	13	NA	NA	TRBJ1-3	TGTGCCAGCAGCGTAGGACAAGGAAACACCATATATTTT	CASSVGQGNTIYF
TRBV3-1/TRBV3-2	12	NA	NA	TRBJ1-5	TGTGCCAGCAGCCAGTGGAATCAGCCCCAGCATTTT	CASSQWNQPQHF
TRBV7-9	13	few	NA	TRBJ1-5	TGTGCCAGCAGCTCATCCGCAGGTGGGCCCCAGCATTTT	CASSSSAGGPQHF
TRBV5-1	15	once	NA	TRBJ1-3	TGCGCCAGCAGGGAGGCGGGGGGCTCTGGAAACACCATATATTTT	CASREAGGSGNTIYF
TRBV3-1/TRBV3-2	16	NA	NA	TRBJ1-2	TGTGCCAGCAGCCAAGGTCGACCCCGGGCTGGCTATGGCTACACCTTC	CASSQGRPRAGYGYTF
TRBV6-5	15	NA	NA	TRBJ1-1	TGTGCCAGCAGCCAAGAAGCGACAGTAAACACTGAAGCTTTCTTT	CASSQEATVNTEAFF
TRBV5-1	15	NA	NA	TRBJ1-6	TGCGCCAGCAAGACGAGGGGCTCCTATAATTCACCCCTCCACTTT	CASKTRGSYNSPLHF
TRBV11-2	13	NA	NA	TRBJ2-7	TGTGCCAGCAGCTTACCTTACTCGGGATCGCAGTACTTC	CASSLPYSGSQYF
TRBV18	15	NA	NA	TRBJ1-1	TGTGCCAGCTCACCCAGGACAGCATTGAACACTGAAGCTTTCTTT	CASSPRTALNTEAFF
TRBV20-1	11	NA	NA	TRBJ2-3	TGCAGTGCTAGTTCTGTAAATACGCAGTATTTT	CSASSVNTQYF
TRBV27	16	NA	NA	TRBJ2-2	TGTGCCAGCAGTCCAAGGAGGGGGGGCCGCACCGGGGAGCTGTTTTTT	CASSPRRGGRTGELFF
TRBV10-1	15	NA	TRBD2	TRBJ2-1	TGCGCCAGCAGTGAGAACAGCGGGGGGGCAGATGAGCAGTTCTTC	CASSENSGGADEQFF
TRBV4-3	17	NA	TRBD1	TRBJ2-2	TGCGCCAGCAGCCGCGGCACAGGGGGCTTTGACACCGGGGAGCTGTTTTTT	CASSRGTGGFDTGELFF
TRBV11-2	14	NA	NA	TRBJ1-1	TGTGCCAGCAGCCCCGGGGGATTGAACACTGAAGCTTTCTTT	CASSPGGLNTEAFF
TRBV7-9	14	NA	TRBD1	TRBJ1-2	TGTGCCAGCAGCTTAGAGGGGACAGGGCTTGGCTACACCTTC	CASSLEGTGLGYTF
TRBV9	13	NA	NA	TRBJ1-1	TGTGCCAGCAGCGTACAGGTAAACACTGAAGCTTTCTTT	CASSVQVNTEAFF
TRBV7-2	14	NA	NA	TRBJ1-1	TGTGCCAGCAGCTTAGGGCAGCTTAACACTGAAGCTTTCTTT	CASSLGQLNTEAFF
TRBV5-1	14	NA	TRBD1	TRBJ1-2	TGCGCCAGCAGCTTGGCCGGGACAGGGGGAGGCTACACCTTC	CASSLAGTGGGYTF
TRBV6-5	14	NA	NA	TRBJ2-1	TGTGCCAGCAGTTACTCGTTATCCAGAGGTGAGCAGTTCTTC	CASSYSLSRGEQFF
TRBV5-1	15	NA	NA	TRBJ1-1	TGCGCCAGCAGCCACACCGGGGGCCCGAACACTGAAGCTTTCTTT	CASSHTGGPNTEAFF
TRBV10-3	13	NA	NA	TRBJ1-1	TGTGCCATCAGTGGTCGGGGCGGCACTGAAGCTTTCTTT	CAISGRGGTEAFF
TRBV4-1	15	once	TRBD2	TRBJ2-5	TGCGCCAGCAGCCAAGATCCCAGGGAGGGAGAGACCCAGTACTTC	CASSQDPREGETQYF
TRBV6-5	14	NA	NA	TRBJ1-5	TGTGCCAGCAGTTTCTTACAGGGCGGTCAGCCCCAGCATTTT	CASSFLQGGQPQHF
TRBV6-2/TRBV6-3	14	NA	TRBD2	TRBJ2-1	TGTGCCAGCAGTTCGGGGGGGTCGTACAATGAGCAGTTCTTC	CASSSGGSYNEQFF